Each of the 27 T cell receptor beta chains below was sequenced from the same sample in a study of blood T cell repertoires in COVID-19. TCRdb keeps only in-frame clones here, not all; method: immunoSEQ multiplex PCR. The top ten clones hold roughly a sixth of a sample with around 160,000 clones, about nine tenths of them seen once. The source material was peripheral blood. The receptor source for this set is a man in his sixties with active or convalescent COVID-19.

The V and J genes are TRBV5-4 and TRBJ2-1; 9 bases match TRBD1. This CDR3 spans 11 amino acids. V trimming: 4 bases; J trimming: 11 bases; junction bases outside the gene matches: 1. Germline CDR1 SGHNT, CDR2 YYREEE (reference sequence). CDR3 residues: CASSGTGKQFF. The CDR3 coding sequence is TGTGCCAGCAGCGGGACAGGGAAGCAGTTCTTC.

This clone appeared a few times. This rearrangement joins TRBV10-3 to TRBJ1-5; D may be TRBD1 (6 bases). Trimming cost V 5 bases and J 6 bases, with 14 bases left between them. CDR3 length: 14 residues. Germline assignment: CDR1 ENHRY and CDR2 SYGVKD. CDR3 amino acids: CAISLQGPGQPQHF. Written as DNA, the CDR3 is TGTGCCATCAGTTTACAGGGCCCCGGTCAGCCCCAGCATTTT.

CDR3 residues: CASTADRKNTEAFF. Written as DNA, the CDR3 is TGTGCCAGCACCGCCGACAGGAAGAACACTGAAGCTTTCTTT. The rearrangement uses TRBV18 and TRBJ1-1; TRBD1 might be the D (6 bases). With 8 bases removed from V and 1 base from J, the gap between germline ends came to 14 bases. The CDR3 has 14 amino acids. The V gene's germline CDR1 is KGHSH and CDR2 LQKENI.

Here the CDR3 reads CASSTASGRDNEQFF. The CDR3 DNA sequence: TGTGCCAGCAGTACCGCTAGCGGGAGGGACAATGAGCAGTTCTTC. V and J are TRBV25-1 and TRBJ2-1; TRBD2 matches at 12 bases. V lost 5 bases and J lost 5; bases outside the gene matches: 4. The CDR3 is made up of 15 amino acids. The V gene's germline CDR1 is MGHDK and CDR2 SYGVNS.

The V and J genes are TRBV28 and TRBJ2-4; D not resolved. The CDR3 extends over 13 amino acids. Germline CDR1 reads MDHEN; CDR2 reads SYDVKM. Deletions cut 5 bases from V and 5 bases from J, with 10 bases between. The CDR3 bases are TGTGCCAGCAGTCCCCCCGCGGAAAACATTCAGTACTTC. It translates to CASSPPAENIQYF.

CDR3 nucleotide sequence: TGTGCCAGCAGTGCCGGGACAGGGAAATCGGACACCTTC. This encodes CASSAGTGKSDTF. V is TRBV12-3 or TRBV12-4 and J is TRBJ1-2; 9 bases agree with TRBD1. This CDR3 is built from 13 residues. With 5 bases clipped from V and 12 bases from J, the junction kept 10 bases outside the gene matches.

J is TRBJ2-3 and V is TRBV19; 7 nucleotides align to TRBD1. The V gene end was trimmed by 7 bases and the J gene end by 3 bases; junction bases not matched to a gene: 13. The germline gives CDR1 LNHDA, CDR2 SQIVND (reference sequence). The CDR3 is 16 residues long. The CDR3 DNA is TGTGCCAGTACCCCCGAGCCTGGGACAGCGACAGATACGCAGTATTTT. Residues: CASTPEPGTATDTQYF. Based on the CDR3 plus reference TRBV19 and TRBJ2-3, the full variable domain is DGGITQSPKYLFRKEGQNVTLSCEQNLNHDAMYWYRQDPGQGLRLIYYSQIVNDFQKGDIAEGYSVSREKKESFPLTVTSAQKNPTAFYLCASTPEPGTATDTQYFGPGTRLTVL.

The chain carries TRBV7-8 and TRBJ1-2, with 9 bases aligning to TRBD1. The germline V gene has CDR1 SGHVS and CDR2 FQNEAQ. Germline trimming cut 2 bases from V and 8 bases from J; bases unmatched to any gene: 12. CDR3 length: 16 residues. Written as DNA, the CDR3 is TGTGCCAGCAGCTTAAGATCGGGACAGGGTATATTCGGCTACACCTTC. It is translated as CASSLRSGQGIFGYTF.

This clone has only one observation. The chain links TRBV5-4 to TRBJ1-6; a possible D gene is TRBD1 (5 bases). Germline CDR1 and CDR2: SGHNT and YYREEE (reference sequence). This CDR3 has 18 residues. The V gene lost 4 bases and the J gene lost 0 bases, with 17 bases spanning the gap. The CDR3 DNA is TGTGCCAGCAGCACCAGGGAGGCCGAAAGCTCCTATAATTCACCCCTCCACTTT. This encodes CASSTREAESSYNSPLHF.

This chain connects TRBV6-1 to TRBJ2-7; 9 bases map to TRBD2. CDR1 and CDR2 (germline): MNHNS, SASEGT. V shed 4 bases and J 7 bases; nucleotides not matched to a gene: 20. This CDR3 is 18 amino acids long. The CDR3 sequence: CASSGKEEAWTSALEQYF. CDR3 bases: TGTGCCAGCAGTGGCAAGGAGGAAGCCTGGACTAGCGCCTTGGAGCAGTACTTC.

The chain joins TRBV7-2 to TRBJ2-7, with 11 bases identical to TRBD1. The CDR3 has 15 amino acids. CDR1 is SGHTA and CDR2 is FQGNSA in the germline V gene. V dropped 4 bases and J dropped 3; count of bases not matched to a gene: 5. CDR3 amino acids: CASSSSGTGGYEQYF. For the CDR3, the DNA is TGTGCCAGCAGCTCTTCCGGGACAGGGGGCTACGAGCAGTACTTC.

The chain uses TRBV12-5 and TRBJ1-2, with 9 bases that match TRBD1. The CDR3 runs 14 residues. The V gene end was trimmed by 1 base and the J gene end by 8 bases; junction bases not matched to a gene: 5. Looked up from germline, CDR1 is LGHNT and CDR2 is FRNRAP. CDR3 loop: CASGLATGGRGYTF. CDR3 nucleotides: TGTGCTAGTGGTTTGGCGACAGGGGGACGGGGCTACACCTTC.

CDR3 nucleotides: TGTGCCAGCAGTCCAGGGGATACAGCGTCCTACGAGCAGTACTTC. Its protein product is CASSPGDTASYEQYF. V usage is TRBV28 and J usage is TRBJ2-7; D is possibly TRBD1 (6 bases). The V gene's germline CDR1 is MDHEN and CDR2 SYDVKM. The CDR3 contains 15 residues. The V end lost 5 bases, the J end lost 1 base, and 15 bases lay between the germline ends. The full variable domain, completed using reference TRBV28 and TRBJ2-7, is DVKVTQSSRYLVKRTGEKVFLECVQDMDHENMFWYRQDPGLGLRLIYFSYDVKMKEKGDIPEGYSVSREKKERFSLILESASTNQTSMYLCASSPGDTASYEQYFGPGTRLTVT.

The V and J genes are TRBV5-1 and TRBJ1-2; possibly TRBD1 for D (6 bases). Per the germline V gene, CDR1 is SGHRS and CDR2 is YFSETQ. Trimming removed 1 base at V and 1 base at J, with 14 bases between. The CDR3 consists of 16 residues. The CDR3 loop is CASSLKWPGHNYGYTF. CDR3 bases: TGCGCCAGCAGCTTGAAGTGGCCGGGACATAACTATGGCTACACCTTC. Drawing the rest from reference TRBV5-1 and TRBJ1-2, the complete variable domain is KAGVTQTPRYLIKTRGQQVTLSCSPISGHRSVSWYQQTPGQGLQFLFEYFSETQRNKGNFPGRFSGRQFSNSRSEMNVSTLELGDSALYLCASSLKWPGHNYGYTFGSGTRLTVV.

In nucleotides, the CDR3 is TGTGCCAGCTCACTACCAGGGGAGCCCCAGCATTTT. Its translation: CASSLPGEPQHF. This chain uses TRBV18 with TRBJ1-5; the D gene is possibly TRBD1 (6 bases). Trimming took 4 bases from V and 8 from J, leaving 9 bases between them. Germline V lookup: CDR1 KGHSH, CDR2 LQKENI. The CDR3 is made up of 12 amino acids.

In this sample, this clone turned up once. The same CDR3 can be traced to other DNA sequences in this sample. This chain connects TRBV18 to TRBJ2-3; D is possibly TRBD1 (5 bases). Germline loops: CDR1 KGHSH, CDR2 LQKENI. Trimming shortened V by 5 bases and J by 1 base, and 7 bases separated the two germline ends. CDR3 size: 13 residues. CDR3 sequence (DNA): TGTGCCAGCTCATTCAGGGGCACAGATACGCAGTATTTT. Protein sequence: CASSFRGTDTQYF.

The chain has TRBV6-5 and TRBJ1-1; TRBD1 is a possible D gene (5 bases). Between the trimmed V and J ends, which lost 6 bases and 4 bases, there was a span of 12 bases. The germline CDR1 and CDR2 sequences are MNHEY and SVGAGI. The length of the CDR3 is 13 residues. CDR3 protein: CASRPPGGTEAFF. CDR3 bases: TGTGCCAGCAGACCCCCCGGGGGCACTGAAGCTTTCTTT.

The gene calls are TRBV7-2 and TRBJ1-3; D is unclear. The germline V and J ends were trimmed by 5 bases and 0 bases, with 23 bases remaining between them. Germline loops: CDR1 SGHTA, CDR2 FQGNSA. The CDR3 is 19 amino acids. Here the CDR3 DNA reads TGTGCCAGCAGCCCATTCTCGAGACATCAAACTCCCTCTGGAAACACCATATATTTT. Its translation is CASSPFSRHQTPSGNTIYF.

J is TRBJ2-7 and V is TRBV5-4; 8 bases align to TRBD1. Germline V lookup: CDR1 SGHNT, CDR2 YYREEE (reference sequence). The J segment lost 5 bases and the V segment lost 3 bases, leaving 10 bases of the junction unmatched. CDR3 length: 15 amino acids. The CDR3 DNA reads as TGTGCCAGCAGCTGGGAAGGGACAGGTACACACGAGCAGTACTTC. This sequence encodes CASSWEGTGTHEQYF.

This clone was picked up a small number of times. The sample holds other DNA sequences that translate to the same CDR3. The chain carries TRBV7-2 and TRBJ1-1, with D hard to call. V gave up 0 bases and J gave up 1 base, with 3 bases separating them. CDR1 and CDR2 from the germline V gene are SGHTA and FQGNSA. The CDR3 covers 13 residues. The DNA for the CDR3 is TGTGCCAGCAGCTTAGCCAGGAACACTGAAGCTTTCTTT. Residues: CASSLARNTEAFF.

DNA of the CDR3: TGTGCCACCAGCCCCAGCAGGCAAGGGCGGGAGTATGGCTACACCTTC. Residues: CATSPSRQGREYGYTF. The chain uses TRBV15 and TRBJ1-2; D uncertain. The V end was cut by 5 bases, the J end by 5 bases, with 21 bases between. The CDR3 has 16 amino acids. Germline CDR1 LNHNV, CDR2 YYDKDF (reference sequence). Using reference TRBV15 and TRBJ1-2 for the parts outside the CDR3, the full variable domain is DAMVIQNPRYQVTQFGKPVTLSCSQTLNHNVMYWYQQKSSQAPKLLFHYYDKDFNNEADTPDNFQSRRPNTSFCFLDIRSPGLGDTAMYLCATSPSRQGREYGYTFGSGTRLTVV.

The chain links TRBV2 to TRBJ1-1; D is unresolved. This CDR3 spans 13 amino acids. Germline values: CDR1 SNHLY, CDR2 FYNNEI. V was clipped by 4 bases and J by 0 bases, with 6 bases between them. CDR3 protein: CASSGGMNTEAFF. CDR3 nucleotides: TGTGCCAGCAGTGGCGGGATGAACACTGAAGCTTTCTTT. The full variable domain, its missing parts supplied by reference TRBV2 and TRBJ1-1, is EPEVTQTPSHQVTQMGQEVILRCVPISNHLYFYWYRQILGQKVEFLVSFYNNEISEKSEIFDDQFSVERPDGSNFTLKIRSTKLEDSAMYFCASSGGMNTEAFFGQGTRLTVV.

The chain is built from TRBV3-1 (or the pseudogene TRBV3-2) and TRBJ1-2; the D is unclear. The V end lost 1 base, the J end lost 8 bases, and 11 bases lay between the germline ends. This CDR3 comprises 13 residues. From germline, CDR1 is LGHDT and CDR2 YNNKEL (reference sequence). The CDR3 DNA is TGTGCCAGCAGCCAAGGGACCTCGGGAGGCTACACCTTC. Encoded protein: CASSQGTSGGYTF.

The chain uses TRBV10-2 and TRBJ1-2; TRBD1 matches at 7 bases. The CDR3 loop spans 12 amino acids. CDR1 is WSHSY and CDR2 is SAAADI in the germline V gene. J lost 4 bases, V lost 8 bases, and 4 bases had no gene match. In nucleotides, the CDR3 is TGCGCCAGCCTGGACAGGACCTATGGCTACACCTTC. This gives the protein CASLDRTYGYTF.

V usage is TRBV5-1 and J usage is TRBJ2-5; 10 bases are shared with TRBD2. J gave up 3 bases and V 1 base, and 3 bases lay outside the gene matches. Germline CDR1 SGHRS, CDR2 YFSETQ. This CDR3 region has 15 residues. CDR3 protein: CASSLTSGAEETQYF. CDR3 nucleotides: TGCGCCAGCAGCTTGACTAGCGGGGCCGAAGAGACCCAGTACTTC.

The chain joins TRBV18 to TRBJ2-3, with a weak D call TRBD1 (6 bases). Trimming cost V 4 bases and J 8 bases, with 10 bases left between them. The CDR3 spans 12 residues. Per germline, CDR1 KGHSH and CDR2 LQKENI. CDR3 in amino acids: CASSLIQGTQYF. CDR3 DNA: TGTGCCAGCTCACTCATACAGGGTACGCAGTATTTT.

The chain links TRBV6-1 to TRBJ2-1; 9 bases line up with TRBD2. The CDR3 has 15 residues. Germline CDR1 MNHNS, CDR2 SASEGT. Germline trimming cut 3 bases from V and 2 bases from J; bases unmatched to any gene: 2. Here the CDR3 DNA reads TGTGCCAGCAGTGATCTAGCGGGGACCTACAATGAGCAGTTCTTC. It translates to CASSDLAGTYNEQFF.